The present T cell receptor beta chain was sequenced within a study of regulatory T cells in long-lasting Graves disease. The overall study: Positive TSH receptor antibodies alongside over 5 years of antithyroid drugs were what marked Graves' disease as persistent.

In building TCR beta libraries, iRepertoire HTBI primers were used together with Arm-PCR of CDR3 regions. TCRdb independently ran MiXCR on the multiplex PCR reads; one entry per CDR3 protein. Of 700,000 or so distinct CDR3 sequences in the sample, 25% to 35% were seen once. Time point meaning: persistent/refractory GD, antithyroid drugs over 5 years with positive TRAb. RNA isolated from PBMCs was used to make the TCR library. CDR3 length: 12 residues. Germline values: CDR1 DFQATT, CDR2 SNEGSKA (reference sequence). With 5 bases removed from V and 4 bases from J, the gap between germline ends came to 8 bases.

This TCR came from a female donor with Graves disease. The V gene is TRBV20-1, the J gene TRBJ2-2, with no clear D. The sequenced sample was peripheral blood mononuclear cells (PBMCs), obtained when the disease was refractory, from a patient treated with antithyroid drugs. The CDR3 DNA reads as TGCAGTGCTGACACACCCACCGGGGAGCTGTTTTTT. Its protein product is CSADTPTGELFF.